The entry below describes one T cell receptor beta chain. Its antigen remains unidentified. Unique molecular identifiers tagged the TCR beta cDNA libraries. T cells numbering about 1 to 10 million gave rise to roughly 0.5 million cDNA molecules. Each CDR3 protein gets one entry after TCRdb re-called the PCR reads with MiXCR. The sample has 400,000 to 500,000 distinct CDR3 sequences; approximately 42% are singletons. The sample is drawn from a study of post-analysis software for immune sequencing data. Overall study: Both relapsing-remitting and secondary progressive multiple sclerosis featured among the disease courses, as did progressive-relapsing multiple sclerosis. Study observations and caveats: Samples from a shared batch, those prepared together, strongly co-clustered by F measure. Significantly lower normalized Chao1 diversity was found in patients with multiple sclerosis relative to controls. Controls showed lower frequencies than patients for a handful of TRBV segments, and TRBV5-6, TRBV5-1 and TRBV20-1 were among these.

CDR1 is SGHTA, CDR2 FQGNSA, per germline. Trimming pared 1 base from V and 6 bases from J, leaving 16 bases between. This CDR3 is 15 amino acids long. This clonotype was sampled from a girl aged 2 to 9 with multiple sclerosis. Sequencing input: blood. This chain links TRBV7-2 with TRBJ2-7; D is perhaps TRBD1 or TRBD2 (5 bases each). CDR3 sequence (DNA): TGTGCCAGCAGCTTAGATGGTGTAACAGGAGGCGAGCAGTACTTC. Amino acids: CASSLDGVTGGEQYF.